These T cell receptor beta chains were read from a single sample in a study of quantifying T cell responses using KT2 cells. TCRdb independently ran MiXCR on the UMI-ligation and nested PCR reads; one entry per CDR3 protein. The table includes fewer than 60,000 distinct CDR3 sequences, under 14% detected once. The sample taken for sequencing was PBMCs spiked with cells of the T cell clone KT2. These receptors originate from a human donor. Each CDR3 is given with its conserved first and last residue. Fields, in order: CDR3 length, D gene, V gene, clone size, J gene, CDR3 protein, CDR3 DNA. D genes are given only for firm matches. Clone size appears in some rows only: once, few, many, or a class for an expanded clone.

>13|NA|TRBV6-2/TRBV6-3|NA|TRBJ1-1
CASSYPRMTEAFF
TGTGCCAGCAGTTACCCGAGAATGACTGAAGCTTTCTTT
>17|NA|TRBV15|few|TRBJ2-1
CATSRGSRQVLYNEQFF
TGTGCCACCAGCAGGGGGTCGAGACAGGTACTCTACAATGAGCAGTTCTTC
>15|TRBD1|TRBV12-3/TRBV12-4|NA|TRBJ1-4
CASSLGGRGLGKLFF
TGTGCCAGCAGTTTAGGCGGCAGGGGGCTCGGAAAACTGTTTTTT
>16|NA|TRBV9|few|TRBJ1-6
CASSPTSGSYNSPLHF
TGTGCCAGCAGCCCCACAAGTGGATCCTATAATTCACCCCTCCACTTT
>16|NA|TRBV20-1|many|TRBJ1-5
CSARDTPGQANQPQHF
TGCAGTGCTAGAGACACTCCGGGACAAGCAAATCAGCCCCAGCATTTT
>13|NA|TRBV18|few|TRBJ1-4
CASSPKDNEKLFF
TGTGCCAGCTCACCAAAGGACAATGAAAAACTGTTTTTT
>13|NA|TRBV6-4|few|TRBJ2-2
CASSATGYGELFF
TGTGCCAGCAGTGCGACAGGCTATGGGGAGCTGTTTTTT
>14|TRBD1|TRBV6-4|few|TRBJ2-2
CASQGTADTGELFF
TGTGCCAGCCAGGGGACAGCCGACACCGGGGAGCTGTTTTTT
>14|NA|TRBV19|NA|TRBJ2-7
CASSLRPAAYEQYF
TGTGCCAGTAGTCTTCGGCCAGCCGCCTACGAGCAGTACTTC
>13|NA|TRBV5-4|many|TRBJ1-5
CASSLDSNQPQHF
TGTGCCAGCAGCTTGGACAGCAATCAGCCCCAGCATTTT
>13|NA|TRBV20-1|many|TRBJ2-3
CSARQGNTDTQYF
TGCAGTGCTAGACAGGGAAACACAGATACGCAGTATTTT
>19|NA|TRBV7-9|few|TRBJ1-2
CASSSTDSVVRVLSYGYTF
TGTGCCAGCAGCTCAACTGATAGTGTCGTCAGGGTTTTGAGCTATGGCTACACCTTC
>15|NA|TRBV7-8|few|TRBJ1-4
CASSLGGGGNEKLFF
TGTGCCAGCAGCTTAGGAGGCGGGGGGAACGAAAAACTGTTTTTT
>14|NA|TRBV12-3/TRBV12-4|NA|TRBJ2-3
CASSDEGGLAQEYF
TGTGCCAGCAGTGACGAGGGTGGACTCGCCCAGGAGTATTTT
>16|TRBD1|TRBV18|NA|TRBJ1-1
CASSPGFGTANTEAFF
TGTGCCAGCTCACCAGGATTCGGGACAGCAAACACTGAAGCTTTCTTT
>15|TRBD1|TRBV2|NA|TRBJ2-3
CASSPTGANTDTQYF
TGTGCCAGCAGTCCGACAGGGGCGAACACAGATACGCAGTATTTT
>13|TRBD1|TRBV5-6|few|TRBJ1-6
CASSTTGALPLHF
TGTGCCAGCAGCACTACAGGGGCGTTGCCCCTCCACTTT
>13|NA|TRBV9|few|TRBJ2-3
CASSVAWTDTQYF
TGTGCCAGCAGCGTAGCTTGGACAGATACGCAGTATTTT
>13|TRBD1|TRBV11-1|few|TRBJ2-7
CASSLGTGFEQYF
TGTGCCAGCAGCTTGGGGACAGGGTTTGAGCAGTACTTC
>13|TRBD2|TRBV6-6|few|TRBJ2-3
CASSGRGTDTQYF
TGTGCCAGTAGCGGGAGAGGGACAGATACGCAGTATTTT
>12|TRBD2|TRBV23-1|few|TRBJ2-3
CAYVMRGDTQYF
TGCGCCTACGTCATGCGGGGGGACACGCAGTATTTT
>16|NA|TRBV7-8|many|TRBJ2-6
CASSLSGVPGANVLTF
TGTGCCAGCAGCTTATCTGGTGTACCTGGGGCCAACGTCCTGACTTTC
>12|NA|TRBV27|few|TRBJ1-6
CASSFWNSPLHF
TGTGCCAGCAGTTTTTGGAATTCACCCCTCCACTTT
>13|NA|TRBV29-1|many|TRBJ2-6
CSVEPTGANVLTF
TGCAGCGTTGAACCTACGGGGGCCAACGTCCTGACTTTC
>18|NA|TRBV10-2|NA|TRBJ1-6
CASSRQFTYGSVFAILHF
TGCGCCAGCAGCCGACAGTTCACCTACGGGTCGGTTTTTGCAATCCTCCACTTT
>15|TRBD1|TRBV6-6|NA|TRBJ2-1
CASSYSNRGHNEQFF
TGTGCCAGCAGTTACTCCAACAGGGGGCACAATGAGCAGTTCTTC
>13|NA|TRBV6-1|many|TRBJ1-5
CASTSGVGQPQHF
TGTGCCAGTACCTCAGGGGTGGGTCAGCCCCAGCATTTT
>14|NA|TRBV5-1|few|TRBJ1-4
CASSSQGGNEKLFF
TGCGCCAGCAGCAGTCAGGGTGGTAATGAAAAACTGTTTTTT
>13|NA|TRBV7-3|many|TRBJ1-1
CASSPYLNTEAFF
TGTGCCAGCAGCCCCTATCTGAACACTGAAGCTTTCTTT
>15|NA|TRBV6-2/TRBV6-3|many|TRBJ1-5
CASSSLPDSNQPQHF
TGTGCCAGCAGCTCCCTCCCGGATAGCAATCAGCCCCAGCATTTT
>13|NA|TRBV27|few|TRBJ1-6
CASSLSAVSPLHF
TGTGCCAGCAGTTTATCCGCCGTTTCACCCCTCCACTTT
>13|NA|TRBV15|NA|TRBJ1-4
CATSRDRGARLIF
TGTGCCACCAGCAGAGATCGCGGCGCCCGATTGATTTTT
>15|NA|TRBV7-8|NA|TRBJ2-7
CASSSTTEGSYEQYF
TGTGCCAGCAGCTCAACAACCGAGGGGTCCTACGAGCAGTACTTC
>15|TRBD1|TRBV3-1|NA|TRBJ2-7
CASSRPGTGVYEQYF
TGTGCCAGCAGCCGACCCGGGACAGGGGTCTACGAGCAGTACTTC
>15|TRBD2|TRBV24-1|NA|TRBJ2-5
CATSALAGSQETQYF
TGTGCCACCAGTGCCCTAGCGGGGAGCCAAGAGACCCAGTACTTC